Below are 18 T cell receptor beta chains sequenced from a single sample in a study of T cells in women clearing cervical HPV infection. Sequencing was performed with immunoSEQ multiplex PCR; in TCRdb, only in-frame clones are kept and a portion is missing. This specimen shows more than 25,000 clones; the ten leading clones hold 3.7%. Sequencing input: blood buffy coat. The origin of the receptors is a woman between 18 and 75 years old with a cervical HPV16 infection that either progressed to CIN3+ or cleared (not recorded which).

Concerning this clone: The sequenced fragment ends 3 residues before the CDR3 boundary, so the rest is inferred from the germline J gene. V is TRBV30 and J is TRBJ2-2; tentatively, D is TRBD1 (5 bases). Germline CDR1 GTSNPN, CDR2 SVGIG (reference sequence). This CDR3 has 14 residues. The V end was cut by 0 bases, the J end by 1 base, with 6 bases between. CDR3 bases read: TGTGCCTGGAGTGTAACAGGGAACACCGGGGAG. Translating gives CAWSVTGNTGE. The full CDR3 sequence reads CAWSVTGNTGELFF.

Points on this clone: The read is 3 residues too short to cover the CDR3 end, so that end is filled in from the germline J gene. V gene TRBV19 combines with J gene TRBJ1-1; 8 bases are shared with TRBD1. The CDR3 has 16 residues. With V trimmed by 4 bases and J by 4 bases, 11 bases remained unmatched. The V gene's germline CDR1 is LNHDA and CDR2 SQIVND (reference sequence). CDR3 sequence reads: CASSTPPWTGPTEAFF. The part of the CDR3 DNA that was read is TGTGCCAGTAGTACCCCCCCCTGGACAGGGCCCACTGAA.

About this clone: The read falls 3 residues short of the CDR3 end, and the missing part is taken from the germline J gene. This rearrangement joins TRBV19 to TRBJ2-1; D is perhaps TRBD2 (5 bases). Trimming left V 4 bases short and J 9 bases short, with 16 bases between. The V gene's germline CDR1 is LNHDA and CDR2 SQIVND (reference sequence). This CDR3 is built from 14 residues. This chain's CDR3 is CASSNAERGSEQFF. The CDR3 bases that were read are TGTGCCAGTAGTAACGCCGAACGGGGTAGTGAG.

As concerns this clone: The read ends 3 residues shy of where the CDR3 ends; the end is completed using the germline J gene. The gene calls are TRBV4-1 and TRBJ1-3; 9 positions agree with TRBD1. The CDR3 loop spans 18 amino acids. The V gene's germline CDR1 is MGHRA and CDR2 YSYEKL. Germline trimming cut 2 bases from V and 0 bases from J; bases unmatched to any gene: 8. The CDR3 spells CASSQPGTGPFSGNTIYF. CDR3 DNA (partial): TGCGCCAGCAGCCAACCCGGGACAGGGCCTTTCTCTGGAAACACC.

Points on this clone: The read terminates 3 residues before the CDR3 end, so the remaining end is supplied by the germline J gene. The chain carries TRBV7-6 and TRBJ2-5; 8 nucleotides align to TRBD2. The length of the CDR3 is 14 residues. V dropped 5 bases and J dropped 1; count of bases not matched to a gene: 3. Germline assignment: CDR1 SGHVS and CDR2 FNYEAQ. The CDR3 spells CASSQTSAQETQYF. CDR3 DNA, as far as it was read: TGTGCCAGCAGCCAGACTAGCGCCCAAGAGACC.

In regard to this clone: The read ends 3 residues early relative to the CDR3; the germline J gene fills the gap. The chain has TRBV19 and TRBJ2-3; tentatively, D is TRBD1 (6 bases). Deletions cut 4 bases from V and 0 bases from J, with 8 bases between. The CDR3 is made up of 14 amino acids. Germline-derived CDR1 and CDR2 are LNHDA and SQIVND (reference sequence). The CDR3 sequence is CASSTDSSTDTQYF. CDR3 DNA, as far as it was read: TGTGCCAGTAGTACGGACAGTAGCACAGATACG.

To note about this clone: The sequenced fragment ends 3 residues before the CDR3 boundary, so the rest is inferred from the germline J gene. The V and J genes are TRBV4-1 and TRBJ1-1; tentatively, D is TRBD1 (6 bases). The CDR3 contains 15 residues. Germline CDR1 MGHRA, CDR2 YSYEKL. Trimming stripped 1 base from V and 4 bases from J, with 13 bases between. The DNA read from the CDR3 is TGCGCCAGCAGCCAAGCCGTTCAGGGGACCACTGAA. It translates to CASSQAVQGTTE. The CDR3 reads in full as CASSQAVQGTTEAFF.

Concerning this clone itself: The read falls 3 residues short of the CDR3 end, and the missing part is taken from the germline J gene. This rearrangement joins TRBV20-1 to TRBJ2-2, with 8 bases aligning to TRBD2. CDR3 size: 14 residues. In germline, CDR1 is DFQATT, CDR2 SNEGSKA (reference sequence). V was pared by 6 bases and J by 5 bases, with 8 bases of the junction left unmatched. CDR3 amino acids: CSAHSGKYTGELFF. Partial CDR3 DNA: TGCAGTGCCCATAGCGGGAAGTATACCGGGGAG.

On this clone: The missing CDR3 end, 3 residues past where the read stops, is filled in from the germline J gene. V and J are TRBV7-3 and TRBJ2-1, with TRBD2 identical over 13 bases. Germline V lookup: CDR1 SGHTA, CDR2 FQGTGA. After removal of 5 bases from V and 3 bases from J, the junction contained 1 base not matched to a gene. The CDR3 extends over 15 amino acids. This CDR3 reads CASSRTSGGYNEQFF. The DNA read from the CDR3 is TGTGCCAGCAGCAGGACTAGCGGGGGCTACAATGAG.

The CDR3 spells CASSSTGDEQYF. The CDR3 DNA, read in part, is TGTGCCAGCAGCTCGACAGGGGACGAG. This chain joins TRBV7-9 and TRBJ2-7; 8 bases align to TRBD1. The CDR3 extends 3 residues past the end of the read, so its final part is completed from the germline J gene. The J segment lost 5 bases and the V segment lost 4 bases, leaving 1 base of the junction unmatched. There are 12 residues in the CDR3. CDR1 is SEHNR and CDR2 is FQNEAQ in the germline V gene (reference sequence). Supplemented by reference TRBV7-9 and TRBJ2-7, the full variable domain reads DTGVSQNPRHKITKRGQNVTFRCDPISEHNRLYWYRQTLGQGPEFLTYFQNEAQLEKSRLLSDRFSAERPKGSFSTLEIQRTEQGDSAMYLCASSSTGDEQYFGPGTRLTVT.

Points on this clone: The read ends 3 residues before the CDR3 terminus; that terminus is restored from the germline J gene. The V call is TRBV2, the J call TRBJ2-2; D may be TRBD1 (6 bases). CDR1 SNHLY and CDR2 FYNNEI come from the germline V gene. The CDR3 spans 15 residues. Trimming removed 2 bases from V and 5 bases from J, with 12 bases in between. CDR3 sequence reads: CASSETGLGTGELFF. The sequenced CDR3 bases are TGTGCCAGCAGTGAAACAGGGTTGGGTACCGGGGAG.

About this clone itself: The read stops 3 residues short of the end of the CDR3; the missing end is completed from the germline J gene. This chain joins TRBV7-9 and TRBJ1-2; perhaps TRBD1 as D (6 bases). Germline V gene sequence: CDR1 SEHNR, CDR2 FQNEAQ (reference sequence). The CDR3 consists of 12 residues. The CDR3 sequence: CASSSRQADYTF. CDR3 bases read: TGTGCCAGCAGCTCGAGACAGGCCGAC.

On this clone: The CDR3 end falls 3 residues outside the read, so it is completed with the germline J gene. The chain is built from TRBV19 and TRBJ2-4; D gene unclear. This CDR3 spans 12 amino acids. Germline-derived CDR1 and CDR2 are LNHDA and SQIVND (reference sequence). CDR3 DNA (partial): TGTGCCAGTAGAAACCGGAACTATGGT. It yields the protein CASRNRNYG. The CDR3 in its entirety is CASRNRNYGQYF.

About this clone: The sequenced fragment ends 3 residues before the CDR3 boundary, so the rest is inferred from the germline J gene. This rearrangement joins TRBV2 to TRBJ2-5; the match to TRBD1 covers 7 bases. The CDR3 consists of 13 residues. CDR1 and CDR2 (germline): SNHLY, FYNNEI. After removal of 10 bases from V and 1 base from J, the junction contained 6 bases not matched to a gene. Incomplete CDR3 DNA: TGTGCCAAGGGAAGGGACAGCCAAGAGACC. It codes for CAKGRDSQET. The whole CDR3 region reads CAKGRDSQETQYF.

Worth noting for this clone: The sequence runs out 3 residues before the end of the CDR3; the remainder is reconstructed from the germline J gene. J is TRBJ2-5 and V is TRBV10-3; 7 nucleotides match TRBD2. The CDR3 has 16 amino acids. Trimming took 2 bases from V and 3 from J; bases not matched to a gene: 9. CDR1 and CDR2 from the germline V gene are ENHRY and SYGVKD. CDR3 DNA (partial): TGTGCCATCAGTGAGCCTCGGGGGGTCAGAGAAGAGACC. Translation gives CAISEPRGVREET. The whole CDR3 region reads CAISEPRGVREETQYF.

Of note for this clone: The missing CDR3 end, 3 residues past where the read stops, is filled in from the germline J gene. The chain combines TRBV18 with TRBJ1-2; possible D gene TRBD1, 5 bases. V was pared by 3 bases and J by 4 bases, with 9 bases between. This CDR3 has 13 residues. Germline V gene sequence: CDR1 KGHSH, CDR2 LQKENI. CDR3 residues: CASSPTDSYGYTF. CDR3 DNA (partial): TGTGCCAGCTCACCCACCGACAGCTATGGC.

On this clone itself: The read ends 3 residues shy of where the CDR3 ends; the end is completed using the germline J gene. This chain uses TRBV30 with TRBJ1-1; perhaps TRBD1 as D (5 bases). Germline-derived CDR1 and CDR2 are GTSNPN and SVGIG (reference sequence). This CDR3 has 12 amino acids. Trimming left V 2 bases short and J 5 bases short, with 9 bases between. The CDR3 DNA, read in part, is TGTGCCTGGAGTCCCGGGGGGACTGAA. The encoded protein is CAWSPGGTE. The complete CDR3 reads CAWSPGGTEAFF.

The sequenced CDR3 bases are TGCGCCAGCAGCCAAGATCGGGGACTAGCATTGATCACCGGGGAG. Its translation: CASSQDRGLALITGE. In full, the CDR3 reads CASSQDRGLALITGELFF. This rearrangement joins TRBV4-1 to TRBJ2-2; 9 nucleotides match TRBD2. The read finishes 3 residues shy of the CDR3 end, and the germline J gene is used to complete it. The CDR3 totals 18 residues. The trim removed 0 bases at V and 4 bases at J, leaving 9 bases unmatched. Germline loops: CDR1 MGHRA, CDR2 YSYEKL.